This T cell receptor (beta chain) was sequenced for a study of Graves' ophthalmopathy and Graves' hyperthyroidism. Someone took the PBMCs out of about 9.7 ml of fresh peripheral blood. The sample holds many counts of this clonotype. Trimming left V 2 bases short and J 3 bases short, with 15 bases between. The CDR3 runs to 16 residues. Germline V CDR1 and CDR2: SGHVS, FQNEAQ. As the template, RNA transcripts were used to amplify TCR beta CDR3 regions. After a first-round RT-PCR with HTBI primers, a second-round multiplex PCR was run. From the multiplex PCR reads, TCRdb called clonotypes with MiXCR, one entry per CDR3 protein. The sample shows 350,000 to 450,000 distinct CDR3 sequences, about 16% of them seen only once.

Sequencing was performed on peripheral blood. This TCR was recovered from a woman younger than 35 with Graves' ophthalmopathy. The V call is TRBV7-8, the J call TRBJ2-3, with D perhaps being TRBD1 or TRBD2 (5 bases each). Here the CDR3 reads CASSLNIGAVTDTQYF. The DNA of the CDR3 is TGTGCCAGCAGCTTAAACATCGGGGCGGTAACAGATACGCAGTATTTT.